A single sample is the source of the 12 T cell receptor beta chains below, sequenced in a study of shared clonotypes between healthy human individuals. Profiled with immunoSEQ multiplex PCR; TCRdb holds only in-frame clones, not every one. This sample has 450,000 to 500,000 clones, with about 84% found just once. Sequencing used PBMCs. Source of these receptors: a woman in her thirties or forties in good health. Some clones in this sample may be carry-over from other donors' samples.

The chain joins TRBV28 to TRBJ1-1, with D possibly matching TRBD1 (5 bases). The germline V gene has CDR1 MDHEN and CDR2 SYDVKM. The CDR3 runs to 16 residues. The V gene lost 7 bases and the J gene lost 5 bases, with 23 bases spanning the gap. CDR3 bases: TGTGCCAGCAAAGTTCCTCCGGGCCCTGGGGGAACTGAAGCTTTCTTT. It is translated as CASKVPPGPGGTEAFF. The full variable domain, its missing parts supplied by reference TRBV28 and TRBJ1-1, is DVKVTQSSRYLVKRTGEKVFLECVQDMDHENMFWYRQDPGLGLRLIYFSYDVKMKEKGDIPEGYSVSREKKERFSLILESASTNQTSMYLCASKVPPGPGGTEAFFGQGTRLTVV.

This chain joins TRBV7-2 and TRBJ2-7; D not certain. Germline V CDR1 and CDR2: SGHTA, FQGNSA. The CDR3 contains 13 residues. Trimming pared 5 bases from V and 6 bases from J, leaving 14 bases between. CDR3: CASSPRVAGEQYF. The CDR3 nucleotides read TGTGCCAGCAGCCCCCGCGTAGCAGGCGAGCAGTACTTC.

CDR3 sequence (DNA): TGTGCCAGCAGTTCGGGATACAATGAGCAGTTCTTC. Translation: CASSSGYNEQFF. The gene calls are TRBV6-6 and TRBJ2-1, with D maybe TRBD2 (5 bases). Germline assignment: CDR1 MNHNY and CDR2 SVGAGI (reference sequence). The CDR3 covers 12 residues. V was clipped by 4 bases and J by 4 bases, with 5 bases between them.

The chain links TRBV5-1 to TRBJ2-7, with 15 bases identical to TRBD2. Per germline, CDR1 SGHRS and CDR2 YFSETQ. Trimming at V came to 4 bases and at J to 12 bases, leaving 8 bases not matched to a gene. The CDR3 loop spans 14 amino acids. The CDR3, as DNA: TGCGCCAGCAGCCTCATGGGACTAGCGGGAGGTGCGTACTTC. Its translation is CASSLMGLAGGAYF.

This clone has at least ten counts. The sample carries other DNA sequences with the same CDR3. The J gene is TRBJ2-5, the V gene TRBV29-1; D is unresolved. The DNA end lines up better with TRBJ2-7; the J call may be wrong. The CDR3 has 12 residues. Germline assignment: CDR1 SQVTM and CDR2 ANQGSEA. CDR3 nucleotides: TGCAGCGTTGCGGCCCACGGTTACGAGCAGTACTTC. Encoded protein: CSVAAHGYEQYF.

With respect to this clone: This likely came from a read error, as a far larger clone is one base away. The CDR3 DNA reads TGTGCCTGGAGTGTGGGGGGAGCTGGAGACACCATATATTTT. It yields the protein CAWSVGGAGDTIYF. The V gene is TRBV30, the J gene TRBJ1-3; D is perhaps TRBD1 (5 bases). The CDR3 covers 14 residues. Germline CDR1 GTSNPN, CDR2 SVGIG (reference sequence).

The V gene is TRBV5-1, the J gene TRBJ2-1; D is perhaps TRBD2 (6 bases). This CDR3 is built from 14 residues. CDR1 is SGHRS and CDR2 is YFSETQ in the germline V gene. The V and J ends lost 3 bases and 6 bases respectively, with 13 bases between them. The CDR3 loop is CASSYRDFFNEQFF. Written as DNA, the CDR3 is TGCGCCAGCAGCTACCGGGACTTCTTCAATGAGCAGTTCTTC.

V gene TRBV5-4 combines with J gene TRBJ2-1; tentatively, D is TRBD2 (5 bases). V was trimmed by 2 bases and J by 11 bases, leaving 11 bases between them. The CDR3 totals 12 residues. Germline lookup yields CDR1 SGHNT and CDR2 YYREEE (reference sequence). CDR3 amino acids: CASSLLGEQQFF. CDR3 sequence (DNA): TGTGCCAGCAGCTTACTAGGAGAGCAGCAGTTCTTC.

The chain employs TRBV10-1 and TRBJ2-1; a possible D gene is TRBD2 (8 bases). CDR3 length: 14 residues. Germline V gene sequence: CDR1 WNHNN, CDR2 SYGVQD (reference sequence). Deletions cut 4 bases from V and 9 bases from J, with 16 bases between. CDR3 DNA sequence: TGCGCCAGCAGTGTGGACGGGAGGGGGCTTGAGCAGTTCTTC. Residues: CASSVDGRGLEQFF.

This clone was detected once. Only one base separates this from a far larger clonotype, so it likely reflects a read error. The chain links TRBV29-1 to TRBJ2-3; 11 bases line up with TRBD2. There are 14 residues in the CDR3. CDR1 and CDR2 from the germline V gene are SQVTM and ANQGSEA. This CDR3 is CNVVLAGVGDTQYF. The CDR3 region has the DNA TGCAACGTTGTACTAGCGGGAGTGGGAGATACGCAGTATTTT.

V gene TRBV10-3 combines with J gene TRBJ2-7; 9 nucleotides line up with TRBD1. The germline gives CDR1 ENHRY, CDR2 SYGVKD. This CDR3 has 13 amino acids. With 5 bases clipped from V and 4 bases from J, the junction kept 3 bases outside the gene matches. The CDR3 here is CAISTGGGYEQYF. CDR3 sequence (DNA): TGTGCCATCAGTACAGGGGGCGGGTACGAGCAGTACTTC.

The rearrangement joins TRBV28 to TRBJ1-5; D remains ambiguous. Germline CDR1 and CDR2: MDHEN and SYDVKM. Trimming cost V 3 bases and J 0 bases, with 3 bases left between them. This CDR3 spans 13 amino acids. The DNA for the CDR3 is TGTGCCAGCAGTTTCGGTAGCAATCAGCCCCAGCATTTT. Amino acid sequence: CASSFGSNQPQHF.